This T cell receptor beta chain was identified in a study of STAT5B mutations in CD4+ large granular lymphocyte leukemia. The assay was run at survey level. Sequencing used immunoSEQ multiplex PCR; TCRdb keeps in-frame clones, though not all of them. The sample carries 15,000 to 20,000 clones, approximately 84% recorded once. Findings of the study overall: CD4-sorted patient repertoires seemed more clonal than healthy CD4+ repertoires.

About this clone itself: Its target is unknown. An end of the junction does not agree with germline; a read error may underlie this.

Healthy controls were blood donor buffy coats. This CDR3 has 13 residues. Germline V CDR1 and CDR2: ENHRY, SYGVKD. Material: CD4+ T cells from blood buffy coats. The chain recombines TRBV10-3 with TRBJ2-3; a possible D gene is TRBD2 (6 bases). This sequence was found in a human donor in good health. CDR3: CAISESMGIAESF. The CDR3 coding sequence is TGTGCCATCAGTGAGTCGATGGGAATAGCGGAGAGTTTT.